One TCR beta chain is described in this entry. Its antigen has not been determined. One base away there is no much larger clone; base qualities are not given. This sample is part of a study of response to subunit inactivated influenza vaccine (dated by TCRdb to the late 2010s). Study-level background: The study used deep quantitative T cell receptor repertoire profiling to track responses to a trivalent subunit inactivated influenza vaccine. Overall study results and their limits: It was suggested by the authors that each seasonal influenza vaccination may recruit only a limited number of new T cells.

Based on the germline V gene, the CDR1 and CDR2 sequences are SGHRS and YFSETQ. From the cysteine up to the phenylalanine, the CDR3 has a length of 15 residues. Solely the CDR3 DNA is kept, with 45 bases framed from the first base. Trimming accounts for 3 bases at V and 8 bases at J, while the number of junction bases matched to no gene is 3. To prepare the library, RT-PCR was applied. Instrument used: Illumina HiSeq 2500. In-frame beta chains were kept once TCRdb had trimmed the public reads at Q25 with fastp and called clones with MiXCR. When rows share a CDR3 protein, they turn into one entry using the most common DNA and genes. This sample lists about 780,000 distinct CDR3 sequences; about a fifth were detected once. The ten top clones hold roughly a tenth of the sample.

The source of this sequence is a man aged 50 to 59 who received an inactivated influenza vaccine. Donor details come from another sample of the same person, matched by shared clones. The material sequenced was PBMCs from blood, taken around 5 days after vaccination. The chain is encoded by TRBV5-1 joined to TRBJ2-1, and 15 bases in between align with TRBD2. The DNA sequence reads TGCGCCAGCAGCTATGGACTAGCGGGAGGGTATGAGCAGTTCTTC. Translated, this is CASSYGLAGGYEQFF. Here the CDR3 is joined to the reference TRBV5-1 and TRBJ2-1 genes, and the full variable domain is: KAGVTQTPRYLIKTRGQQVTLSCSPISGHRSVSWYQQTPGQGLQFLFEYFSETQRNKGNFPGRFSGRQFSNSRSEMNVSTLELGDSALYLCASSYGLAGGYEQFFGPGTRLTVL.